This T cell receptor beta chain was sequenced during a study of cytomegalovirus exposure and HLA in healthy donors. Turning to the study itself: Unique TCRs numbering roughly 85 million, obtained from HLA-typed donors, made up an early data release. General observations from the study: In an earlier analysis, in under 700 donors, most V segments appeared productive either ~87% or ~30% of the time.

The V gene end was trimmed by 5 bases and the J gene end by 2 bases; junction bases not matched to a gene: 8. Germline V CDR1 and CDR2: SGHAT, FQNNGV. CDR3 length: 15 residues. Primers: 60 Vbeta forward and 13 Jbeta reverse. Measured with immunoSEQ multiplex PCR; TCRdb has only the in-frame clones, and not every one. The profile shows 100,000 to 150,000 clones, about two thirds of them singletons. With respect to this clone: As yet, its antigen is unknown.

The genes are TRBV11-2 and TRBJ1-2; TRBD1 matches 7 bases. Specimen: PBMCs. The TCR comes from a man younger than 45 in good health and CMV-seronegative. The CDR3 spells CASSGRQGLNYGYTF. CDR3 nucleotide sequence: TGTGCCAGCAGCGGACGACAGGGATTAAACTATGGCTACACCTTC.